The 11 T cell receptor beta chains below all came from one sample that was sequenced in a study of blood T cell repertoires in COVID-19. The repertoire was sequenced with immunoSEQ multiplex PCR; TCRdb's copy has only in-frame clones and lacks some. The data hold over 120,000 clones, with about 87% observed a single time. Sequencing was performed on peripheral blood. The receptors were gathered from a woman in her fifties or sixties with active or convalescent COVID-19.

V usage is TRBV16 and J usage is TRBJ2-7; D is undetermined. The germline CDR1 and CDR2 sequences are KGHSY and FQNENV. Trimming took off 4 bases at V and 6 bases at J, with 10 bases between the two ends. This CDR3 comprises 12 residues. The CDR3 loop reads CASSPYSVEQYF. The CDR3 DNA reads TGTGCCAGCAGCCCTTACTCGGTCGAGCAGTACTTC.

The chain links TRBV2 to TRBJ1-2; D not resolved. The CDR3 totals 12 residues. Germline V lookup: CDR1 SNHLY, CDR2 FYNNEI. V was clipped by 5 bases and J by 8 bases, with 12 bases between them. The CDR3 coding sequence is TGTGCCAGCAGTCCTACGGTAGTAGGCTACACCTTC. Translating gives CASSPTVVGYTF.

CDR3 region: CASSVLDSNSPLHF. In nucleotides, the CDR3 is TGTGCCAGCAGCGTACTGGACAGCAATTCACCCCTCCACTTT. The chain employs TRBV9 and TRBJ1-6; D is perhaps TRBD1 (6 bases). V was trimmed by 1 base and J by 7 bases, leaving 9 bases between them. The CDR3 is 14 residues long. From germline, CDR1 is SGDLS and CDR2 YYNGEE.

The V call is TRBV16, the J call TRBJ1-1; D ambiguous. V gave up 2 bases and J gave up 4 bases, with 8 bases separating them. Germline-derived CDR1 and CDR2 are KGHSY and FQNENV. CDR3 length equals 13 residues. The CDR3 sequence: CASSQGWSTEAFF. The DNA for the CDR3 is TGTGCCAGCAGCCAAGGATGGAGCACTGAAGCTTTCTTT.

The chain is built from TRBV29-1 and TRBJ2-5; 9 bases agree with TRBD1. The CDR3 consists of 19 residues. The germline CDR1 and CDR2 sequences are SQVTM and ANQGSEA. With 3 bases clipped from V and 3 bases from J, the junction kept 20 bases outside the gene matches. CDR3 sequence: CSVEYQQAVNRGLEETQYF. The CDR3 DNA reads TGCAGCGTTGAGTATCAACAGGCCGTGAACAGGGGGCTGGAAGAGACCCAGTACTTC.

By frequency in the sample, this clone is medium-sized (0.01 to 0.1%). This chain uses TRBV6-5 with TRBJ1-5, with TRBD1 identical over 7 bases. Trimming at V came to 6 bases and at J to 3 bases, leaving 5 bases not matched to a gene. Germline V gene data show CDR1 as MNHEY and CDR2 as SVGAGI. This CDR3 is built from 14 residues. The chain's CDR3 is CASRRTGDNQPQHF. CDR3 coding DNA: TGTGCCAGCAGAAGGACAGGAGACAATCAGCCCCAGCATTTT.

The rearrangement uses TRBV18 and TRBJ2-7; TRBD1 is a possible D gene (6 bases). Germline CDR1 KGHSH, CDR2 LQKENI. V dropped 2 bases and J dropped 3 bases, with 20 bases sitting between them. CDR3 length equals 17 residues. CDR3 nucleotides: TGTGCCAGCTCACCAACTCCCGGACAGATTAGCCTCTACGAGCAGTACTTC. This sequence encodes CASSPTPGQISLYEQYF. Filled out from reference TRBV18 and TRBJ2-7, the complete variable domain reads NAGVMQNPRHLVRRRGQEARLRCSPMKGHSHVYWYRQLPEEGLKFMVYLQKENIIDESGMPKERFSAEFPKEGPSILRIQQVVRGDSAAYFCASSPTPGQISLYEQYFGPGTRLTVT.

The chain couples TRBV28 to TRBJ1-1, with D possibly TRBD1 on 5 matching bases. The germline CDR1 and CDR2 sequences are MDHEN and SYDVKM. Trimming pared 6 bases from V and 0 bases from J, leaving 11 bases between. CDR3 size: 14 residues. This CDR3 is CASRSSGLNTEAFF. CDR3 nucleotides: TGTGCCAGCAGATCCTCAGGGTTGAACACTGAAGCTTTCTTT.

Here the CDR3 DNA reads TGTGCCAGCAGTTTCGTCCTTAATTCACCCCTCCACTTT. Encoded protein: CASSFVLNSPLHF. The chain recombines TRBV28 with TRBJ1-6; D is unclear. Germline CDR1 MDHEN, CDR2 SYDVKM. V was trimmed by 3 bases and J by 6 bases, leaving 6 bases between them. This CDR3 has 13 residues.

This clone was seen a handful of times. This chain connects TRBV3-1 (or the pseudogene TRBV3-2) to TRBJ1-1; D gene ambiguous. The CDR3 totals 12 residues. In germline, CDR1 is LGHDT, CDR2 YNNKEL (reference sequence). V gave up 0 bases and J gave up 8 bases, with 7 bases separating them. CDR3 sequence: CASSQEYSEAFF. The CDR3, as DNA: TGTGCCAGCAGCCAAGAATACAGCGAAGCTTTCTTT.

V gene TRBV2 combines with J gene TRBJ1-2; D remains unclear. The CDR3 is 14 residues long. Trimming removed 2 bases from V and 3 bases from J, with 10 bases in between. Germline CDR1 reads SNHLY; CDR2 reads FYNNEI. The CDR3 nucleotides read TGTGCCAGCAGTGAAACGTCGCGTCACTATGGCTACACCTTC. It codes for CASSETSRHYGYTF.